The clone carrying this TCR beta chain was seen ten or more times. Its specificity is unknown. The sample originates from a study of T cell repertoires in cytomegalovirus infection. As for the study in general: Both a matching HLA type and CMV infection were indicated by public TCR beta signatures. Study-level results: Identification of carriers of CMV plus the relevant HLA was achieved through cumulative public TCR beta family frequency. In two of eight donors, the top clonotype was HLA-C-restricted CMV-specific.

Trimming cost V 4 bases and J 0 bases; bases outside gene matches: 3. The CDR3 length is 16 residues. CDR1 SGHTA and CDR2 FQGNSA come from the germline V gene. TCRdb fed the reads into MiXCR, producing one record per CDR3 protein. This table holds about 140,000 distinct CDR3 sequences, roughly 6% found once. This chain connects TRBV7-2 to TRBJ2-2, with 9 bases lining up with TRBD2. Sequencing input: PBMCs. This TCR was recovered from a human donor in good health (CMV status not recorded). Some clones in this sample may be carry-over from other donors' samples. CDR3 protein: CASSSKRGANTGELFF. CDR3 DNA: TGTGCCAGCAGCTCGAAGCGGGGGGCGAACACCGGGGAGCTGTTTTTT.